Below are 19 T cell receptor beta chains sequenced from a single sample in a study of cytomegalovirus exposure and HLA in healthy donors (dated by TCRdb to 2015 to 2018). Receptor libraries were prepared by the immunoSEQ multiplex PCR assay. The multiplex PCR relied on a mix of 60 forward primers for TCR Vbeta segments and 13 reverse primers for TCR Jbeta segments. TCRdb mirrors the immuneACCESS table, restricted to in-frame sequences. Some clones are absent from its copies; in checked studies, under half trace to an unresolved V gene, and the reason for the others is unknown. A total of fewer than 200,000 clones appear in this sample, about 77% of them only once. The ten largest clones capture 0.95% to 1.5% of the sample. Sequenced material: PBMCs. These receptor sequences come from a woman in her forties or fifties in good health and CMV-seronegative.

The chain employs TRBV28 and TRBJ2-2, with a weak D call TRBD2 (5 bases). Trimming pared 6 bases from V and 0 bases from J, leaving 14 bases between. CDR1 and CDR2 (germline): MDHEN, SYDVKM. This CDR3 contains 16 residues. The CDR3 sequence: CASRGYGIPNTGELFF. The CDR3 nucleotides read TGTGCCAGCAGGGGTTACGGGATCCCGAACACCGGGGAGCTGTTTTTT.

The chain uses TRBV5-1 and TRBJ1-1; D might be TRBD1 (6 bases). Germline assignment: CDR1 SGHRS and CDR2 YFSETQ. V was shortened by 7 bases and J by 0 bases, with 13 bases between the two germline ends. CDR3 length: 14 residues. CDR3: CASYSGTLNTEAFF. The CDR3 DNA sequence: TGCGCCAGCTACTCCGGGACACTGAACACTGAAGCTTTCTTT. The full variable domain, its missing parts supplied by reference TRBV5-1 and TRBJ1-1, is KAGVTQTPRYLIKTRGQQVTLSCSPISGHRSVSWYQQTPGQGLQFLFEYFSETQRNKGNFPGRFSGRQFSNSRSEMNVSTLELGDSALYLCASYSGTLNTEAFFGQGTRLTVV.

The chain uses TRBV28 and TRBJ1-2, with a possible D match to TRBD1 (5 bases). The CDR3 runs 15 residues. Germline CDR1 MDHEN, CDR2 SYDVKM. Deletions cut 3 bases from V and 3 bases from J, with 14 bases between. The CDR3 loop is CASSFLLGGHYGYTF. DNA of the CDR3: TGTGCCAGCAGTTTCCTCCTCGGGGGTCACTATGGCTACACCTTC.

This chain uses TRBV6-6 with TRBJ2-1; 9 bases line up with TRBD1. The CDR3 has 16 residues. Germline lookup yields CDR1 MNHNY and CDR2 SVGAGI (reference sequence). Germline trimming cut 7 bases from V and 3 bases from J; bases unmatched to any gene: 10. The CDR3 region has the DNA TGTGCCAGCACCTATTGGGACAGGGCGATCTACAATGAGCAGTTCTTC. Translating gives CASTYWDRAIYNEQFF.

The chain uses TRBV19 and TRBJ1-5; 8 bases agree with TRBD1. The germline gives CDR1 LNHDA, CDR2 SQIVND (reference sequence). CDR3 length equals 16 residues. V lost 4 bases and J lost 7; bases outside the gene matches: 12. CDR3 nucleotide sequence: TGTGCCAGTAGTAAACACGGACAGGGAACGCCCCAGCCCCAGCATTTT. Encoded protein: CASSKHGQGTPQPQHF.

Here the CDR3 DNA reads TGTGCCAGCAGCCAAGGTCCCAGGGTTGACTATGGCTACACCTTC. Amino acid sequence: CASSQGPRVDYGYTF. This chain connects TRBV14 to TRBJ1-2, with D possibly being TRBD1 (5 bases). Germline V CDR1 and CDR2: SGHDN, FVKESK. The V end was cut by 1 base, the J end by 3 bases, with 12 bases between. This CDR3 has 15 residues.

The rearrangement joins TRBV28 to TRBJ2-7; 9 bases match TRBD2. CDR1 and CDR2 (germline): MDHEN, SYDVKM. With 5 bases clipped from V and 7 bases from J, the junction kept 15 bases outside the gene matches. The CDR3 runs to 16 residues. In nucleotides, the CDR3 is TGTGCCAGCAGTCCGCGGGGGGGGAGCGGGAGGAAAGAGCAGTACTTC. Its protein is CASSPRGGSGRKEQYF. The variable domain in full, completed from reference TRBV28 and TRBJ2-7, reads DVKVTQSSRYLVKRTGEKVFLECVQDMDHENMFWYRQDPGLGLRLIYFSYDVKMKEKGDIPEGYSVSREKKERFSLILESASTNQTSMYLCASSPRGGSGRKEQYFGPGTRLTVT.

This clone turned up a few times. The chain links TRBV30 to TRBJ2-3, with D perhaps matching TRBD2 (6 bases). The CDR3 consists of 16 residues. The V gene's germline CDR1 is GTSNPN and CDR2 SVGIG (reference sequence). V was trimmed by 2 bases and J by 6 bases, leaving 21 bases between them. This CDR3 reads CAWSIPRDWRVDTQYF. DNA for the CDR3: TGTGCCTGGAGTATCCCGAGGGACTGGAGAGTCGATACGCAGTATTTT.

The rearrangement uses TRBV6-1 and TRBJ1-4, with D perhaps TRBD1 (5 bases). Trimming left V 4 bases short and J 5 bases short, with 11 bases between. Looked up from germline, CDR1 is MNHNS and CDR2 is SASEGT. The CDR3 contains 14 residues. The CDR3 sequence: CASSGGGRNEKLFF. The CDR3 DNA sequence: TGTGCCAGCAGTGGGGGGGGGAGGAATGAAAAACTGTTTTTT.

CDR3 DNA sequence: TGTGCCAGCAGAGATCGGACAGGGGGCCTCTACGAGCAGTACTTC. It is translated as CASRDRTGGLYEQYF. The chain employs TRBV6-6 and TRBJ2-7; 11 nucleotides agree with TRBD1. Germline V CDR1 and CDR2: MNHNY, SVGAGI (reference sequence). The V segment lost 6 bases and the J segment 3 bases; nucleotides outside the gene matches: 7. This CDR3 comprises 15 residues.

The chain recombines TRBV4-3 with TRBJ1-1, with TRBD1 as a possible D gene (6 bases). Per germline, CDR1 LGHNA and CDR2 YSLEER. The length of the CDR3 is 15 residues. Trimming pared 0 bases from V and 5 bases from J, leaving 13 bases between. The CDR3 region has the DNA TGCGCCAGCAGCCAAGACAAGGGTAGGGGGACTGAAGCTTTCTTT. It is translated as CASSQDKGRGTEAFF.

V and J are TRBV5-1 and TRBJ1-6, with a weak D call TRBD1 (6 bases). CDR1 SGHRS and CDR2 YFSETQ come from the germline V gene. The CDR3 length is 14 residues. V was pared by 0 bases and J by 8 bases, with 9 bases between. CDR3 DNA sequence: TGCGCCAGCAGCTTGGACAGGGCTTATTCACCCCTCCACTTT. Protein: CASSLDRAYSPLHF.

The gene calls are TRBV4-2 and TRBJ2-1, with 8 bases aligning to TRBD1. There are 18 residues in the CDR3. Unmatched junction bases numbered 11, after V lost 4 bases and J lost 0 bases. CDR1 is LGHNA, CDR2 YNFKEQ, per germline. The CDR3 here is CASSRQTGQGSSYNEQFF. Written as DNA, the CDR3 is TGTGCCAGCAGCCGGCAGACCGGACAGGGTAGCTCCTACAATGAGCAGTTCTTC.

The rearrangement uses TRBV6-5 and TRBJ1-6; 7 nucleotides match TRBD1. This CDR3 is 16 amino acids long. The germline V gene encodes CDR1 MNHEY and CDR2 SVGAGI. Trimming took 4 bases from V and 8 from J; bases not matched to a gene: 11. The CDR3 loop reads CASSFPSPGQYSPLHF. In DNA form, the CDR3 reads TGTGCCAGCAGTTTTCCATCACCGGGACAGTATTCACCCCTCCACTTT.

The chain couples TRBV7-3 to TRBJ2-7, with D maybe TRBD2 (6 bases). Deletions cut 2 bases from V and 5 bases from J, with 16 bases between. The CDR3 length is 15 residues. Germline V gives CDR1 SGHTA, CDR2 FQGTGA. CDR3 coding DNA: TGTGCCAGCAGCTTAGCGGGGTCAGGCGGCAACGAGCAGTACTTC. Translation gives CASSLAGSGGNEQYF.

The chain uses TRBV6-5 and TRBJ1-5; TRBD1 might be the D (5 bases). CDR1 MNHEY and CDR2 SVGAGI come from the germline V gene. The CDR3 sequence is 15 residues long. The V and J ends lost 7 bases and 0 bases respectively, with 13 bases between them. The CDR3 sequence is CASKQDDYSNQPQHF. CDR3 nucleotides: TGTGCCAGCAAACAGGACGATTATAGCAATCAGCCCCAGCATTTT.

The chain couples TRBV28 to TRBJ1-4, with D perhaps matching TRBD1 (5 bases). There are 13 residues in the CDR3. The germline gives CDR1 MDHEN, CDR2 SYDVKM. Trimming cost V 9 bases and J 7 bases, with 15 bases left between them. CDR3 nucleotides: TGTGCCAGTACCGCGGGGGGGTCTGAAAAACTGTTTTTT. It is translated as CASTAGGSEKLFF.

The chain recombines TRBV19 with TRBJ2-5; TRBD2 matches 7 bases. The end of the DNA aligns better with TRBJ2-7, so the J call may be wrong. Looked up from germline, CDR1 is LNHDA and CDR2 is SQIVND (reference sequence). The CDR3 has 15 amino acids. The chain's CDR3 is CASSSFLAVPYEQYF. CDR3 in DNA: TGTGCCAGTAGTTCTTTCCTAGCGGTGCCCTACGAGCAGTACTTC.

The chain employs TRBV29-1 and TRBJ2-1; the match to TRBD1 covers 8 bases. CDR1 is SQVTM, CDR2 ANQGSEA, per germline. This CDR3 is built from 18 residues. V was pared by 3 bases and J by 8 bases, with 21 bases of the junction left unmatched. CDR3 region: CSVDKYGYRTGITDEQFF. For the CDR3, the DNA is TGCAGCGTTGATAAGTATGGTTATAGGACAGGGATAACCGATGAGCAGTTCTTC.